The next 7 T cell receptor beta chains were all read from a single sample in a study of metastatic and nonmetastatic thyroid tumors. All patients were untreated before thyroid surgery. TCRdb re-processed the PCR reads through MiXCR. The sample records tens of thousands of clones, 15% to 20% being singletons. Material: blood. All receptors come from a male donor with papillary thyroid cancer or a benign thyroid nodule (not recorded which). Some clones in this sample may be carry-over from other donors' samples.

This clone was counted between two and nine times. The rearrangement links TRBV28 to TRBJ1-6; D unresolved. With 7 bases removed from V and 8 bases from J, the gap between germline ends came to 15 bases. The CDR3 extends over 14 amino acids. The germline V gene has CDR1 MDHEN and CDR2 SYDVKM. The CDR3 DNA reads TGTGCCAGCAACGGACCAACGAAGGATTCACCCCTCCACTTT. This sequence encodes CASNGPTKDSPLHF.

The V and J genes are TRBV9 and TRBJ2-3; D is unclear. Germline CDR1 reads SGDLS; CDR2 reads YYNGEE. This CDR3 region has 14 residues. V lost 3 bases and J lost 4, with 12 bases in between. The CDR3 here is CASSGTNRADTQYF. CDR3 DNA sequence: TGTGCCAGCAGCGGAACCAATAGAGCAGATACGCAGTATTTT.

This clone was observed at least ten times. This may stem from a read error, because a much larger clone lies one nucleotide away. Other DNA sequences of this sample code for an identical CDR3. The V gene is TRBV6-4, the J gene TRBJ2-2; TRBD1 or TRBD2 may be the D gene (5 bases each). The CDR3 has 14 residues. The V end was cut by 5 bases, the J end by 3 bases, with 10 bases between. Looked up from germline, CDR1 is MRHNA and CDR2 is SNTAGT. DNA for the CDR3: TGTGCCAGCAGTCCGGGACCTTACACCGGGGAGCTGTTTTTT. Translated: CASSPGPYTGELFF.

This clone was seen at least ten times. In DNA form, the CDR3 reads TGTGCCAGCAGCTTGGTATCGGGGGCATCTTATAGCAATCAGCCCCAGCATTTT. This translates into CASSLVSGASYSNQPQHF. The rearrangement links TRBV5-4 to TRBJ1-5; maybe TRBD1 (6 bases). CDR1 and CDR2 (germline): SGHNT, YYREEE (reference sequence). The CDR3 is made up of 18 amino acids. Trimming removed 0 bases at V and 0 bases at J, with 16 bases between.

The chain is built from TRBV5-1 and TRBJ2-5; weak D call: TRBD2 (6 bases). V lost 0 bases and J 0 bases, leaving 9 bases between the germline ends. The CDR3 has 15 residues. Per the germline V gene, CDR1 is SGHRS and CDR2 is YFSETQ. This CDR3 is CASSLVGGNQETQYF. CDR3 DNA: TGCGCCAGCAGCTTGGTTGGCGGGAACCAAGAGACCCAGTACTTC.

Many counts were recorded for this clone. This chain links TRBV28 with TRBJ2-3, with no clear D. V was clipped by 11 bases and J by 1 base, with 13 bases between them. Looked up from germline, CDR1 is MDHEN and CDR2 is SYDVKM. This CDR3 comprises 13 residues. The CDR3 nucleotides are TGTGCCCGCCCCAGAAATTGCACAGATACGCAGTATTTT. Encoded protein: CARPRNCTDTQYF. The full variable domain, with the rest looked up from reference TRBV28 and TRBJ2-3, is DVKVTQSSRYLVKRTGEKVFLECVQDMDHENMFWYRQDPGLGLRLIYFSYDVKMKEKGDIPEGYSVSREKKERFSLILESASTNQTSMYLCARPRNCTDTQYFGPGTRLTVL.

This clone was recorded many times. The chain employs TRBV15 and TRBJ2-2, with D possibly TRBD1 on 5 matching bases. Trimming pared 5 bases from V and 3 bases from J, leaving 10 bases between. Germline CDR1 reads LNHNV; CDR2 reads YYDKDF (reference sequence). The CDR3 consists of 14 residues. The CDR3 here is CATSLMTDTGELFF. The CDR3 DNA reads TGTGCCACCAGCCTAATGACAGACACCGGGGAGCTGTTTTTT.